Presented here are 6 T cell receptor beta chains from one specimen sequenced in a study of T cells in Graves' hyperthyroidism and ophthalmopathy. RNA transcripts provided the source from which TCR beta CDR3 regions were amplified. The TCR CDR3 first-round RT-PCR relied on the HTBI primer set. TCRdb passed the multiplex PCR reads through MiXCR, listing each CDR3 protein once. Of approximately 420,000 distinct CDR3 sequences listed, approximately 15% are singletons. The sample was blood. These receptors were collected from a young woman with Graves' hyperthyroidism.

This clonotype was seen at least ten times. This chain joins TRBV6-2 or TRBV6-3 and TRBJ2-1, with 7 bases aligning to TRBD2. Trimming took 2 bases from V and 6 from J; bases not matched to a gene: 7. CDR3 length: 15 amino acids. CDR1 MNHEY and CDR2 SVGEGT come from the germline V gene. This CDR3 reads CASSYLSGGSNEQFF. The CDR3 nucleotides read TGTGCCAGCAGTTACCTTAGCGGCGGGAGCAATGAGCAGTTCTTC.

Note on this clonotype: A much more abundant neighbour one base away suggests this may be a read error. V usage is TRBV24-1 and J usage is TRBJ1-2; TRBD1 matches 7 bases. CDR3 length: 14 amino acids. The V gene's germline CDR1 is KGHDR and CDR2 SFDVKD. CDR3 nucleotide sequence: TGTGCCACCAGTGATTTCGACAGGGTCTATGGCTCCACCTTC. This translates into CATSDFDRVYGSTF.

Note on this clonotype: A much bigger clone sits one base away, suggesting this may be a read error. The chain links TRBV6-1 to TRBJ1-5; 9 nucleotides agree with TRBD1. This CDR3 spans 16 amino acids. Losses at the gene ends were 4 bases for V and 2 bases for J; bases not matched to a gene: 6. Germline CDR1 reads MNHNS; CDR2 reads SASEGT. CDR3 sequence reads: CASSAMRQGGNQPQHF. In DNA, the CDR3 is TGTGCCAGCAGTGCCATGAGACAGGGGGGCAATCAGCCCCAGCATTTT.

The chain carries TRBV19 and TRBJ2-7, with TRBD2 identical over 8 bases. This CDR3 contains 15 residues. V lost 3 bases and J lost 3; bases outside the gene matches: 7. Per the germline V gene, CDR1 is LNHDA and CDR2 is SQIVND (reference sequence). The CDR3 region is CASSMPAGAHYEQYF. The CDR3 DNA sequence: TGTGCCAGTAGTATGCCAGCGGGAGCACACTACGAGCAGTACTTC. Full variable domain (remainder filled in from reference TRBV19 and TRBJ2-7): DGGITQSPKYLFRKEGQNVTLSCEQNLNHDAMYWYRQDPGQGLRLIYYSQIVNDFQKGDIAEGYSVSREKKESFPLTVTSAQKNPTAFYLCASSMPAGAHYEQYFGPGTRLTVT.

In its sample, this clonotype was seen a few times. The rearrangement joins TRBV30 to TRBJ2-2, with D possibly being TRBD2 (6 bases). Trimming pared 2 bases from V and 6 bases from J, leaving 10 bases between. Germline V gene lookup returns CDR1 GTSNPN and CDR2 SVGIG (reference sequence). CDR3 length: 13 residues. The CDR3 DNA is TGTGCCTGGAGTCCTAGACTAGCCGGGGAGCTGTTTTTT. Translated, it gives CAWSPRLAGELFF. The full variable domain, completed using reference TRBV30 and TRBJ2-2, is SQTIHQWPATLVQPVGSPLSLECTVEGTSNPNLYWYRQAAGRGLQLLFYSVGIGQISSEVPQNLSASRPQDRQFILSSKKLLLSDSGFYLCAWSPRLAGELFFGEGSRLTVL.

This clonotype occurred a few times. J is TRBJ1-5 and V is TRBV19, with 8 positions matching TRBD1. The CDR3 sequence is 17 residues long. V was clipped by 6 bases and J by 0 bases; unmatched bases: 10. CDR1 and CDR2 from the germline V gene are LNHDA and SQIVND (reference sequence). The CDR3 loop reads CASSTGQGAHSNQPQHF. Here the CDR3 DNA reads TGTGCCAGTAGCACGGGTCAGGGGGCCCATAGCAATCAGCCCCAGCATTTT.